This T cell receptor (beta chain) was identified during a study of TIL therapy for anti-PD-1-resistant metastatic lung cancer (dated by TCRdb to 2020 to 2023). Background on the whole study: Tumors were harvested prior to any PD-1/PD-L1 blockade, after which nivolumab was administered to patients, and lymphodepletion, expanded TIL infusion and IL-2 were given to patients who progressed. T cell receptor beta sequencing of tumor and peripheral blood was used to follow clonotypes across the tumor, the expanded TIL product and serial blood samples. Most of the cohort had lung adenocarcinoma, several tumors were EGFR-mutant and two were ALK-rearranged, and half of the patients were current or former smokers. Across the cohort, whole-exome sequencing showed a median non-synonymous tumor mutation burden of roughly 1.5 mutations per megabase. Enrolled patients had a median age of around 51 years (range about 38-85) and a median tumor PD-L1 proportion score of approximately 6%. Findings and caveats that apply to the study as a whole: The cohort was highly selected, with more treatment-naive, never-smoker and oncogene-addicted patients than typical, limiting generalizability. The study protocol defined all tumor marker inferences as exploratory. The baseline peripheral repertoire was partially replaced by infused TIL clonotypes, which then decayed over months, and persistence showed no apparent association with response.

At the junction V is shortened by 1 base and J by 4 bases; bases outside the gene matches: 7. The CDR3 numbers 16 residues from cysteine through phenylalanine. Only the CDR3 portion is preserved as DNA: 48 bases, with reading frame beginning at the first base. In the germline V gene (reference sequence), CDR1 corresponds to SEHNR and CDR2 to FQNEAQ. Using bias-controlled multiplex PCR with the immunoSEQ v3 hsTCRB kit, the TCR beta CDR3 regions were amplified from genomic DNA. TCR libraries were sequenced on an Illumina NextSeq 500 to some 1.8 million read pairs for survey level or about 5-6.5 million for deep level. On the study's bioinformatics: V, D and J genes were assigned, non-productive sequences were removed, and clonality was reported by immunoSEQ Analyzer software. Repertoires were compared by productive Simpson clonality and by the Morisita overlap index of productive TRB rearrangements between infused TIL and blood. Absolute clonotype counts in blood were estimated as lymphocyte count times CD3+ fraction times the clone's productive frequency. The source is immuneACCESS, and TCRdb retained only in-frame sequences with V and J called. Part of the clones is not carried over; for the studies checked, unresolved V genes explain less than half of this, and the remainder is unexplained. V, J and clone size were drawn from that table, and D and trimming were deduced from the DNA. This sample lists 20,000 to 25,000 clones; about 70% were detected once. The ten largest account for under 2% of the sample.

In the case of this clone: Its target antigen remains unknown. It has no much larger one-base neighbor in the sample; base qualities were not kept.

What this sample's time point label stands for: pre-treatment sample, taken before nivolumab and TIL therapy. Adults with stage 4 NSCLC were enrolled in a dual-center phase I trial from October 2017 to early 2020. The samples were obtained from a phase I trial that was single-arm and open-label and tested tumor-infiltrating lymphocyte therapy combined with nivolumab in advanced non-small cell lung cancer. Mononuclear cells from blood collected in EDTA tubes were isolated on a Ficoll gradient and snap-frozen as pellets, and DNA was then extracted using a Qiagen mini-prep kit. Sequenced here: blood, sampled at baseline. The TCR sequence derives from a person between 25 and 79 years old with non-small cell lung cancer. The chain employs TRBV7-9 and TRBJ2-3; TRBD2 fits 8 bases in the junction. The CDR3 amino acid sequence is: CASSLVGRGAADTQYF. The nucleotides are TGTGCCAGCAGCTTAGTGGGGCGGGGGGCTGCAGATACGCAGTATTTT.